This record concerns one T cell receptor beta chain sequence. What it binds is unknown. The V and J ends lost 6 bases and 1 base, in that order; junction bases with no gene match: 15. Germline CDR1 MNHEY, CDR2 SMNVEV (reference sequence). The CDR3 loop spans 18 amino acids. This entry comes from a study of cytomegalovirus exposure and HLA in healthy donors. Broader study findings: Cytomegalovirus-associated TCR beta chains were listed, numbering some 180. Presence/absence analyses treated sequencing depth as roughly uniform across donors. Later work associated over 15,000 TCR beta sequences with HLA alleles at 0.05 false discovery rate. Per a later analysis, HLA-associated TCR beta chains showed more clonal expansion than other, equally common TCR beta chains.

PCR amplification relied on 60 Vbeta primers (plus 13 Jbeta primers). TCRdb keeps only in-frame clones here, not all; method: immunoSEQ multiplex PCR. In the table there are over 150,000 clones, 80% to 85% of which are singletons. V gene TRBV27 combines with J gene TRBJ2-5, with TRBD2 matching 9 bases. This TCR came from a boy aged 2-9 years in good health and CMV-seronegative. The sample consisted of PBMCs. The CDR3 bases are TGTGCCAGCAGGACCCGGGTCGGGCTAGCGGGGACCCAAGAGACCCAGTACTTC. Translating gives CASRTRVGLAGTQETQYF.